What follows is one T cell receptor beta chain and its context. The CDR3 covers 14 residues. V was cut by 8 bases and J by 3 bases, with 13 bases left in between. CDR1 is LGHNA and CDR2 is YSLEER in the germline V gene. These data come from a study of blood T cell repertoires in COVID-19. Clones were read by immunoSEQ multiplex PCR, and TCRdb kept only the in-frame ones, dropping some. The data contain some 300,000 clones, 85% to 90% of them singletons. Material: peripheral blood. The TCR originated in a woman aged 50 to 65 with COVID-19, enrolled during active disease. J is TRBJ2-2 and V is TRBV4-3, with TRBD2 as a possible D gene (6 bases). In DNA form, the CDR3 reads TGCGCCAGCGGCTATGGAGGGTACACCGGGGAGCTGTTTTTT. Translation: CASGYGGYTGELFF.